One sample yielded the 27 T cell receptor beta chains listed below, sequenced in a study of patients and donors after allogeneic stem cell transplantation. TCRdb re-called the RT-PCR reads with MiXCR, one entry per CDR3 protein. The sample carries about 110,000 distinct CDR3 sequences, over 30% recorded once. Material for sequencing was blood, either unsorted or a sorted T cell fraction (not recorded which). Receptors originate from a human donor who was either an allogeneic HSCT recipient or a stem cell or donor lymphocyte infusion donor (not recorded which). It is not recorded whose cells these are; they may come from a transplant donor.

The CDR3 DNA is TGTGCCAGCTCATTTAGACAGGGTGGGTCCTACGAGCAGTACTTC. Translated, it gives CASSFRQGGSYEQYF. This chain uses TRBV18 with TRBJ2-7, with 7 positions matching TRBD1. CDR1 is KGHSH, CDR2 LQKENI, per germline. V was clipped by 5 bases and J by 1 base; unmatched bases: 8. This CDR3 has 15 residues.

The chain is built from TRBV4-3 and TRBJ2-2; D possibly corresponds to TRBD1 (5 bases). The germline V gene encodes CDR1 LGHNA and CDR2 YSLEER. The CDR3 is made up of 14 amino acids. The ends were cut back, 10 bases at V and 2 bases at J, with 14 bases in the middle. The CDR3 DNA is TGCGCCACCTCCAGGGTGATTAACACCGGGGAGCTGTTTTTT. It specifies CATSRVINTGELFF.

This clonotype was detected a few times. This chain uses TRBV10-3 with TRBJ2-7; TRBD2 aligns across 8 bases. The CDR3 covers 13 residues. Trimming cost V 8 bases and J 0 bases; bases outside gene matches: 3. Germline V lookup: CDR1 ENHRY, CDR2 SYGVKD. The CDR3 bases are TGTGCCATCTGCAGCGGGAGCTCCTACGAGCAGTACTTC. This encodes CAICSGSSYEQYF.

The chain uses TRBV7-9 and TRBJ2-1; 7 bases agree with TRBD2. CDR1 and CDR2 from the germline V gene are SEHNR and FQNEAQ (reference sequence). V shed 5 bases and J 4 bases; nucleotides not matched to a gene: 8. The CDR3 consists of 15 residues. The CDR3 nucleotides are TGTGCCAGCAGCCCCGGGCTAGCGGTGTACAATGAGCAGTTCTTC. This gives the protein CASSPGLAVYNEQFF.

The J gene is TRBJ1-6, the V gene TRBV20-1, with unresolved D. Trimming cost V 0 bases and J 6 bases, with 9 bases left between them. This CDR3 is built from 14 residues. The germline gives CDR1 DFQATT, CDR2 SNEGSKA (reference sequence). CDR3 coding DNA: TGCAGTGCTAGAGATCTTACTTTTAATTCACCCCTCCACTTT. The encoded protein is CSARDLTFNSPLHF.

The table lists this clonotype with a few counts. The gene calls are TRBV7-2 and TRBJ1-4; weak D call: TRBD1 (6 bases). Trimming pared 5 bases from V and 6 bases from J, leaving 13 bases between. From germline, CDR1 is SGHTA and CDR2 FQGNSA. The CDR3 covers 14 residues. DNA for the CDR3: TGTGCCAGCAGCAGACCGGGGGCTTATGAAAAACTGTTTTTT. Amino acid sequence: CASSRPGAYEKLFF.

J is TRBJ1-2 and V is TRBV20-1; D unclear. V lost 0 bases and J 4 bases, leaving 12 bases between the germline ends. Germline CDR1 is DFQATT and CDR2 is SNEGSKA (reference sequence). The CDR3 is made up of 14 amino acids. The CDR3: CSARDRRSSYGYTF. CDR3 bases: TGCAGTGCTAGAGATAGGCGATCGAGCTATGGCTACACCTTC.

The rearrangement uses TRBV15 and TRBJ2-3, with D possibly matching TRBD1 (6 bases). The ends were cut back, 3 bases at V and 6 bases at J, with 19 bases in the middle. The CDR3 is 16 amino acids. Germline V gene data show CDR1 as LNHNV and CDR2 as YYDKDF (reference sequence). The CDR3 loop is CATSRGTGTNLDTQYF. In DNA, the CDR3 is TGTGCCACCAGCAGGGGCACCGGGACAAATTTGGATACGCAGTATTTT.

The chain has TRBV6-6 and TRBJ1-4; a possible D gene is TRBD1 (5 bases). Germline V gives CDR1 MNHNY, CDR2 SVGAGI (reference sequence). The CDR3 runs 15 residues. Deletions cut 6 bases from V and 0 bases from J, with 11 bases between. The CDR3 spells CASRQQVTTNEKLFF. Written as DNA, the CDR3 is TGTGCCAGCAGACAACAGGTTACAACTAATGAAAAACTGTTTTTT.

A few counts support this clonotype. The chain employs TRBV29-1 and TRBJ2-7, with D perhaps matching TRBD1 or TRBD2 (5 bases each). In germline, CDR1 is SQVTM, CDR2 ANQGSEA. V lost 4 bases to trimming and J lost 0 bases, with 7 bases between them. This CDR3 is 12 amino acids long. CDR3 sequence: CSVGDGSYEQYF. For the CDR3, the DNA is TGCAGCGTTGGGGACGGCTCCTACGAGCAGTACTTC.

CDR3 region: CSVGGKVYEQYF. The CDR3 bases are TGCAGCGTTGGTGGTAAAGTCTACGAGCAGTACTTC. V and J are TRBV29-1 and TRBJ2-7; unclear D gene. This CDR3 has 12 residues. Trimming left V 4 bases short and J 3 bases short, with 10 bases between. Germline V gene data show CDR1 as SQVTM and CDR2 as ANQGSEA.

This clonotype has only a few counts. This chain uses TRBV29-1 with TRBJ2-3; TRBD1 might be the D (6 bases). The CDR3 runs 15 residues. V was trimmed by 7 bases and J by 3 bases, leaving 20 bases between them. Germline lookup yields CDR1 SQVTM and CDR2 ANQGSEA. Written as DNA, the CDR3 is TGCAGCGGCAAAACAGGGTCTTGGTGGACAGATACGCAGTATTTT. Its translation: CSGKTGSWWTDTQYF.

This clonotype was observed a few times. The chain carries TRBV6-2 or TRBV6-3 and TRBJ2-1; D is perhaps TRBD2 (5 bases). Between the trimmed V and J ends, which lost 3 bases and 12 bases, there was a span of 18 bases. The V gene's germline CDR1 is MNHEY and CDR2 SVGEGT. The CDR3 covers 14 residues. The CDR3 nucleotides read TGTGCCAGCAGTTATAGGCTAGCAGAGAAGTGGCAGTTCTTC. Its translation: CASSYRLAEKWQFF.

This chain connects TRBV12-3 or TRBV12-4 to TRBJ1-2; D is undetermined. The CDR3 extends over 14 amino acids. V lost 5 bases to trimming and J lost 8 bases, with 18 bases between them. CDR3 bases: TGTGCCAGCAGTCCCCCAAATGGGCTACGCGGCTACACCTTC. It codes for CASSPPNGLRGYTF.

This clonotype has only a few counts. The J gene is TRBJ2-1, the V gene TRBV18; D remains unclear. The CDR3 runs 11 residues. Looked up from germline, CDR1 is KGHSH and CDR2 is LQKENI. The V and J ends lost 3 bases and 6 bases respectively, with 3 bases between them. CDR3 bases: TGTGCCAGCTCACCCCTCAATGAGCAGTTCTTC. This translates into CASSPLNEQFF.

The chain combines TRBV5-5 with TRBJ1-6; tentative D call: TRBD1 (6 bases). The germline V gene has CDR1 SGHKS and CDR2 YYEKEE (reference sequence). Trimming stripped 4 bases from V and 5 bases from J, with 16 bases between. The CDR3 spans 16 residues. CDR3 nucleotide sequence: TGTGCCAGCAGCAAAATCGAGGACAGAAATAATTCACCCCTCCACTTT. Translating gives CASSKIEDRNNSPLHF.

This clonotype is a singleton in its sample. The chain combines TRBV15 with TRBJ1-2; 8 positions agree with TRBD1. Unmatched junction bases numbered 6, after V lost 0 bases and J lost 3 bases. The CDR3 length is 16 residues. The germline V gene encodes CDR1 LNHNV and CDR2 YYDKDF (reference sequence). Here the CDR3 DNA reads TGTGCCACCAGCAGAGATCCGGGACAGGAACACTATGGCTACACCTTC. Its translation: CATSRDPGQEHYGYTF.

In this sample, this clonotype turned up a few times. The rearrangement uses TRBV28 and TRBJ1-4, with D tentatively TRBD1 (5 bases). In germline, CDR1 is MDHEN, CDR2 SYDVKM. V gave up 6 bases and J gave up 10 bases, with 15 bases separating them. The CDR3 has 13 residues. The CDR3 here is CASSAGWRGKLFF. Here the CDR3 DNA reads TGTGCCAGCAGCGCAGGGTGGAGGGGAAAACTGTTTTTT.

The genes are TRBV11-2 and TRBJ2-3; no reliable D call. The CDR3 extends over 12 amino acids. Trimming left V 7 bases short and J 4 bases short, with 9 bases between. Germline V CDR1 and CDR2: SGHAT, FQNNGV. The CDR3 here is CASKQGPDTQYF. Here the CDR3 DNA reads TGTGCCAGCAAACAAGGGCCAGATACGCAGTATTTT. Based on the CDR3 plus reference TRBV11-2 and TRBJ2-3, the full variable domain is EAGVAQSPRYKIIEKRQSVAFWCNPISGHATLYWYQQILGQGPKLLIQFQNNGVVDDSQLPKDRFSAERLKGVDSTLKIQPAKLEDSAVYLCASKQGPDTQYFGPGTRLTVL.

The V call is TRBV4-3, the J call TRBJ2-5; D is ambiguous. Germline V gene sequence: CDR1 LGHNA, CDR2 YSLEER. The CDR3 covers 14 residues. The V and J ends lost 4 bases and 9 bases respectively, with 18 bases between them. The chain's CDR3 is CASSPSTFSWAQYF. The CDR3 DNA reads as TGCGCCAGCAGCCCCTCCACGTTTAGCTGGGCCCAGTACTTC.

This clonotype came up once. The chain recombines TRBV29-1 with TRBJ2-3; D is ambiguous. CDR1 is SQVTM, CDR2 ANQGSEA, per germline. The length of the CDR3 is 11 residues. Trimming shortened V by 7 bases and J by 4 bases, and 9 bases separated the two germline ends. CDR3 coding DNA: TGCAGCGGGCAAGGACCAGATACGCAGTATTTT. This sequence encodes CSGQGPDTQYF.

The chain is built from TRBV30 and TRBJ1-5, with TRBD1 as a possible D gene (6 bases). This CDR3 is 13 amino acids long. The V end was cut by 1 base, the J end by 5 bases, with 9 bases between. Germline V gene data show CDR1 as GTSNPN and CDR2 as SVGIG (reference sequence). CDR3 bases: TGTGCCTGGAGTGCAGGGGCGGATCAGCCCCAGCATTTT. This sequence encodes CAWSAGADQPQHF.

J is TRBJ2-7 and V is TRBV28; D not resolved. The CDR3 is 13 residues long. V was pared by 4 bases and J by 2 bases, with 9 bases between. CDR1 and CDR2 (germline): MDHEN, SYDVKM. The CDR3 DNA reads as TGTGCCAGCAGTTCTGACGGAACCTACGAGCAGTACTTC. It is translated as CASSSDGTYEQYF.

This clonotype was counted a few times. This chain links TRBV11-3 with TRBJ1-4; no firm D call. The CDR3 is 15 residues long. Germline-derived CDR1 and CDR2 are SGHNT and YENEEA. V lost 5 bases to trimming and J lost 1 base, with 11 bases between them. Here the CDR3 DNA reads TGTGCCAGCAGCGACCGGGCGATAACTAATGAAAAACTGTTTTTT. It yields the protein CASSDRAITNEKLFF.

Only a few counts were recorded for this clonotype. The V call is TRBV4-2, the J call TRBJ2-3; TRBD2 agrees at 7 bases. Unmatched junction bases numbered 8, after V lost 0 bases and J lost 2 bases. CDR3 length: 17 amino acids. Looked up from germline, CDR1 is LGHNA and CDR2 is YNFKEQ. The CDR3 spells CASSQDTWREYTDTQYF. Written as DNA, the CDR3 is TGTGCCAGCAGCCAAGATACGTGGCGGGAGTACACAGATACGCAGTATTTT.

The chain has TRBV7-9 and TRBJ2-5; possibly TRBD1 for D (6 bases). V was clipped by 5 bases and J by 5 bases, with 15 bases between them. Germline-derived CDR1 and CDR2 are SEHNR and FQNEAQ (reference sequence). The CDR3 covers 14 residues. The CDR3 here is CASSPQGRQETQYF. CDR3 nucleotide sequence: TGTGCCAGCAGCCCCCAGGGGAGACAGGAGACCCAGTACTTC.

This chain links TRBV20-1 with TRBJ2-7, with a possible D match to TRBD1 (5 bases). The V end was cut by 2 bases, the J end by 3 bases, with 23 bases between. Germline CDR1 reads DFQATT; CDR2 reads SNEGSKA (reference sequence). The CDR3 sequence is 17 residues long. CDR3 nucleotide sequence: TGCAGTGCTAGAAAACAGGCTTTGGCTGGGTTAGACTACGAGCAGTACTTC. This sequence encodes CSARKQALAGLDYEQYF.